Given below is one TCR beta chain in context. The sample comes from a study of blood T cell repertoires in COVID-19. The overall study: The United States, Italy and Spain were the sources of the acute and convalescent COVID-19 samples. The analysed material was cDNA or gDNA that came from T cells, B-cell-depleted T cells, or PBMCs.

Germline assignment: CDR1 SGHRS and CDR2 YFSETQ. Trimming shortened V by 0 bases and J by 0 bases, and 8 bases separated the two germline ends. The CDR3 consists of 15 residues. Participants were aged about 18 to 100 years, lived in over 20 US areas, and enrolled virtually. How the authors handled the data: Reference gene primer amplification yielded estimated nucleated cell counts. TCRdb's table, derived via immunoSEQ multiplex PCR, lists solely in-frame clones and lacks some. That table gives V, J and clone size, and the DNA gave D and trimming. The repertoire holds some 240,000 clones, around 86% seen once, with roughly 3.1% in the top ten.

This receptor was taken from a woman in her 40s with acute COVID-19. The gene calls are TRBV5-1 and TRBJ2-3; D gene ambiguous. Source material: PBMCs or T cells enriched from blood (not recorded which). The CDR3 protein is CASSLGPESTDTQYF. For the CDR3, the DNA is TGCGCCAGCAGCTTGGGTCCGGAGAGCACAGATACGCAGTATTTT.